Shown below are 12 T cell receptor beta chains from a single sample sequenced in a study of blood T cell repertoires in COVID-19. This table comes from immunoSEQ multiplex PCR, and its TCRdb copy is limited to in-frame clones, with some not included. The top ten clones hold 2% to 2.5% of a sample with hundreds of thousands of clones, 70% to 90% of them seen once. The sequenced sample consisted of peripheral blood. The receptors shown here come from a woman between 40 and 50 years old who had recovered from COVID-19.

The CDR3 sequence is CASSPGTMGTDTQYF. Written as DNA, the CDR3 is TGTGCCAGCTCACCTGGGACAATGGGAACAGATACGCAGTATTTT. The genes are TRBV18 and TRBJ2-3; weak D call: TRBD1 (6 bases). Trimming stripped 3 bases from V and 3 bases from J, with 13 bases between. The V gene's germline CDR1 is KGHSH and CDR2 LQKENI. The CDR3 is made up of 15 amino acids.

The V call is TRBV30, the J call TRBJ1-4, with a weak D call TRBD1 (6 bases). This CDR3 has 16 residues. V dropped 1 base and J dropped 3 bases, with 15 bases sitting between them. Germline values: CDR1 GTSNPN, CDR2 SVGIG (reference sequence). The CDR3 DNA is TGTGCCTGGAGTGGGGGACACACCGCGCCTAATGAAAAACTGTTTTTT. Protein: CAWSGGHTAPNEKLFF.

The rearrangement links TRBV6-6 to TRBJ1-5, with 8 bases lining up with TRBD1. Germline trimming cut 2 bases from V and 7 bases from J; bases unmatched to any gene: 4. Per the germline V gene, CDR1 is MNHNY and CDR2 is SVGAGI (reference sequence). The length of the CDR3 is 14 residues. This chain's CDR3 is CASSYPTGDQPQHF. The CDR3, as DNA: TGTGCCAGCAGTTACCCGACAGGGGACCAGCCCCAGCATTTT.

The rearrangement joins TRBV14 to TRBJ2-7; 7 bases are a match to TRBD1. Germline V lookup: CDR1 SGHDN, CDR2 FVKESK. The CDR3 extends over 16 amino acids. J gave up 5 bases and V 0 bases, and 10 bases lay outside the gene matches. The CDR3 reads CASSQDWGTVLNEQYF. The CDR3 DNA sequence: TGTGCCAGCAGCCAAGATTGGGGGACAGTATTGAACGAGCAGTACTTC.

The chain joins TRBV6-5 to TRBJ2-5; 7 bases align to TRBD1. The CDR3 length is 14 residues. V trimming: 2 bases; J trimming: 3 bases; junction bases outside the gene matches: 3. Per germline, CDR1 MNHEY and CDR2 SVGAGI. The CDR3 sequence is CASSYGRGKETQYF. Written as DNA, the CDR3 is TGTGCCAGCAGTTACGGCAGGGGGAAAGAGACCCAGTACTTC.

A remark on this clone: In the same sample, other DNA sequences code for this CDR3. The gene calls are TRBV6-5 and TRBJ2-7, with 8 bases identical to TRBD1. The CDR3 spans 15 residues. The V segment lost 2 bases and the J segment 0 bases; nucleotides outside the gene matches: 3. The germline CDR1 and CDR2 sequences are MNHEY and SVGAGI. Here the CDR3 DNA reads TGTGCCAGCAGTTACGGACAGGGAGGCTCCTACGAGCAGTACTTC. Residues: CASSYGQGGSYEQYF.

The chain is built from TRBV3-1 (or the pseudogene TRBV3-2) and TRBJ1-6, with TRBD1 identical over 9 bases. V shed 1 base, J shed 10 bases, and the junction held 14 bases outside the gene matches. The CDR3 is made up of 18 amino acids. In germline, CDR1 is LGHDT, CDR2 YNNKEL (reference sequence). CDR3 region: CASSQAPGTGSVNSPLHF. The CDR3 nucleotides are TGTGCCAGCAGCCAAGCTCCCGGGACAGGGAGCGTTAACTCACCCCTCCACTTT.

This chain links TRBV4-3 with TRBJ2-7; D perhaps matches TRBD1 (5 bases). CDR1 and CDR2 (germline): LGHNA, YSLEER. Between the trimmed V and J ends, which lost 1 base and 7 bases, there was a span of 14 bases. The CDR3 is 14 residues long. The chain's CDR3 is CASSQGAGSWEQYF. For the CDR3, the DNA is TGCGCCAGCAGCCAAGGAGCAGGGTCATGGGAGCAGTACTTC.

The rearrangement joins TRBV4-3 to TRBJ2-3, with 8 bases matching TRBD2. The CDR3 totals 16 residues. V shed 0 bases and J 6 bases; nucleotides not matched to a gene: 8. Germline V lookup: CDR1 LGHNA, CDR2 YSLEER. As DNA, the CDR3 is TGCGCCAGCAGCCAAGATCTCGCGGGGGGCGCGGATACGCAGTATTTT. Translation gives CASSQDLAGGADTQYF.

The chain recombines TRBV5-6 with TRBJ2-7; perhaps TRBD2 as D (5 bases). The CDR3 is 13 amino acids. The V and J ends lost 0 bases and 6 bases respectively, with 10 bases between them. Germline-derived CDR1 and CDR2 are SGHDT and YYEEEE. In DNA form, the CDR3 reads TGTGCCAGCAGCTTGGAGCAGGCGGGCGAGCAGTACTTC. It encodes CASSLEQAGEQYF.

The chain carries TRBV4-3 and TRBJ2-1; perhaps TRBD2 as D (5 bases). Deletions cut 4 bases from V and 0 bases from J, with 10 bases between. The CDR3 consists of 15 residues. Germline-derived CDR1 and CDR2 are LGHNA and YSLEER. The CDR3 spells CASSPSTSSYNEQFF. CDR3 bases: TGCGCCAGCAGCCCCAGTACTAGCTCCTACAATGAGCAGTTCTTC.

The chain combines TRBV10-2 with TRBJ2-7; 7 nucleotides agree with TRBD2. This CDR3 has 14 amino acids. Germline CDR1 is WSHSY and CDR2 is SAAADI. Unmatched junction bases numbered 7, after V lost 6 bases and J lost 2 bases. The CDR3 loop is CASRGSGAAYEQYF. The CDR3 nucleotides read TGCGCCAGCAGGGGAAGCGGGGCGGCCTACGAGCAGTACTTC.